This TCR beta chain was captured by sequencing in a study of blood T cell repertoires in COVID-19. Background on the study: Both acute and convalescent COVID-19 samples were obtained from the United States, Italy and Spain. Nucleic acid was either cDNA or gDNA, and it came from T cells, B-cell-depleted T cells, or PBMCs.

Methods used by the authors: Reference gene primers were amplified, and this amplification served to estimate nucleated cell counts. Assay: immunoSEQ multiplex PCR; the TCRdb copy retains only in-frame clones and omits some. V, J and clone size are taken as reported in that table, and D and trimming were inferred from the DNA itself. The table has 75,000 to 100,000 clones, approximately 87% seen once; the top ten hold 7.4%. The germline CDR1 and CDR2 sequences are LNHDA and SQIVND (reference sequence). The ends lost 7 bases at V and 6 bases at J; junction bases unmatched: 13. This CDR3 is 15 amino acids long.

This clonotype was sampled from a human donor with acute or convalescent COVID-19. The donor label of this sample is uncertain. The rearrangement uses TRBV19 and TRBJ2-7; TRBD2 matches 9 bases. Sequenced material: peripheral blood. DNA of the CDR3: TGTGCCAGTAAAATTTTAGCGGGGGACGGGTTCGAGCAGTACTTC. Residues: CASKILAGDGFEQYF. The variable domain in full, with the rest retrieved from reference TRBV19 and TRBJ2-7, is DGGITQSPKYLFRKEGQNVTLSCEQNLNHDAMYWYRQDPGQGLRLIYYSQIVNDFQKGDIAEGYSVSREKKESFPLTVTSAQKNPTAFYLCASKILAGDGFEQYFGPGTRLTVT.